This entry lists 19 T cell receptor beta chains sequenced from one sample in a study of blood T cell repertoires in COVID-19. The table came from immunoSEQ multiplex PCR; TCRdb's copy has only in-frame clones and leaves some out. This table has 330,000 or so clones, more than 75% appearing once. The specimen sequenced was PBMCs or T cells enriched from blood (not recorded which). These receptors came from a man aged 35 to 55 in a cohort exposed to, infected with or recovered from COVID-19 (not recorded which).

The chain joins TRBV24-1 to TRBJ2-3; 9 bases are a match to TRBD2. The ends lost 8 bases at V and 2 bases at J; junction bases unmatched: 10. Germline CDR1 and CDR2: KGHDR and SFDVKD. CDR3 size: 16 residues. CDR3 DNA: TGTGCCACCAAGATTAAAGGACTAGCGAACACAGATACGCAGTATTTT. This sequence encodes CATKIKGLANTDTQYF.

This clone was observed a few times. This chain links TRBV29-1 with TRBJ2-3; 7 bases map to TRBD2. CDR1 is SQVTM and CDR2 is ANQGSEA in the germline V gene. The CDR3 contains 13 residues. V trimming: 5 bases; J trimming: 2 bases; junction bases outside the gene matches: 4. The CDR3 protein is CSVWEGYTDTQYF. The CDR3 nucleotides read TGCAGCGTTTGGGAGGGCTACACAGATACGCAGTATTTT.

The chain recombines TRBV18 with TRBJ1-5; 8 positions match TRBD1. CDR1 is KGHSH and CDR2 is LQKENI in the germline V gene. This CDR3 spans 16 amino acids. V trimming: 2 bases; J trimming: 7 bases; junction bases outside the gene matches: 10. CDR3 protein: CASSPNPTGEGQPQHF. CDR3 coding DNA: TGTGCCAGCTCACCAAATCCGACAGGGGAAGGGCAGCCCCAGCATTTT.

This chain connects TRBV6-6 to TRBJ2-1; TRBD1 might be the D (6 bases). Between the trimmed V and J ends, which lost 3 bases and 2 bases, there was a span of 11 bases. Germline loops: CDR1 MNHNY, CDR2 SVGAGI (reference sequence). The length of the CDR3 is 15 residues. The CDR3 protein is CASSYSRGTYNEQFF. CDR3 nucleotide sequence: TGTGCCAGCAGTTATTCCAGGGGAACCTACAATGAGCAGTTCTTC.

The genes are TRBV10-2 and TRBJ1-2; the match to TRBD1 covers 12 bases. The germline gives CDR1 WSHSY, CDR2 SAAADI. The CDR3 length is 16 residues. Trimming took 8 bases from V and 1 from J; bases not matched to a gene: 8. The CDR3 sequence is CASAPRDRGLNYGYTF. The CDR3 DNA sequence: TGCGCCAGCGCTCCCCGGGACAGGGGGCTTAACTATGGCTACACCTTC.

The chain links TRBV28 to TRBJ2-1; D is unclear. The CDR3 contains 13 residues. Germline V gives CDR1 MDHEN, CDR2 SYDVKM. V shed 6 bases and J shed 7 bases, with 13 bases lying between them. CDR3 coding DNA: TGTGCCAGCAGCAAGCAGCAGGTGAATGAGCAGTTCTTC. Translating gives CASSKQQVNEQFF.

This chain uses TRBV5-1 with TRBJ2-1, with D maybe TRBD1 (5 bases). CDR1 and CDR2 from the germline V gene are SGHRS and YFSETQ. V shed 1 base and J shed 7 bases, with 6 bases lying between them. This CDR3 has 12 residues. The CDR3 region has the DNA TGCGCCAGCAGCTTGTCAGGGAATGAGCAGTTCTTC. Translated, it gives CASSLSGNEQFF.

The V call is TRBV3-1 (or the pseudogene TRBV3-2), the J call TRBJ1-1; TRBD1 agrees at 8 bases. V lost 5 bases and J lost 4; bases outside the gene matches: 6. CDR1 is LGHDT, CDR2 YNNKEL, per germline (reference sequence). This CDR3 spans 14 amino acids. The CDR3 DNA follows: TGTGCCAGCAGCGTTCACAGGGGGGGCACTGAAGCTTTCTTT. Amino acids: CASSVHRGGTEAFF.

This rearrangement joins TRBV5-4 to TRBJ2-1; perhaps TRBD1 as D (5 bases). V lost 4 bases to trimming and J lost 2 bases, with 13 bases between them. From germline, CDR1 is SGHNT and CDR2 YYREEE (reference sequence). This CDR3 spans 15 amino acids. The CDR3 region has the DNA TGTGCCAGCAGCCCAGGGTTGTCCCCCTACAATGAGCAGTTCTTC. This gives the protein CASSPGLSPYNEQFF.

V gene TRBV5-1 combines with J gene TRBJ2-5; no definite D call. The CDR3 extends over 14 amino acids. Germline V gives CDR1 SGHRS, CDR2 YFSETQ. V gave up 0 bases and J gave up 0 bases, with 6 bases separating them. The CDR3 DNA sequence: TGCGCCAGCAGCTTGGCAGTACACCAAGAGACCCAGTACTTC. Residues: CASSLAVHQETQYF.

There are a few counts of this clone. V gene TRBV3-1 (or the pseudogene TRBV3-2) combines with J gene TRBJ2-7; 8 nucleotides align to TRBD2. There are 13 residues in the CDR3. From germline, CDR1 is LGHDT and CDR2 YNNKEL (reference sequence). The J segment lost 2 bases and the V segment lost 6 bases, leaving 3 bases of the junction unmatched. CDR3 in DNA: TGTGCCAGCAGGCTAGCGGGTACCTACGAGCAGTACTTC. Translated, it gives CASRLAGTYEQYF.

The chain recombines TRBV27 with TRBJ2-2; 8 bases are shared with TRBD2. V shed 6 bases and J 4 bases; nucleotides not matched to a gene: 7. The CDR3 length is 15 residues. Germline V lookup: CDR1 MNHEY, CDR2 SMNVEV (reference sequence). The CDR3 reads CASRPGLGVTGELFF. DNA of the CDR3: TGTGCCAGCAGGCCGGGACTAGGAGTCACCGGGGAGCTGTTTTTT.

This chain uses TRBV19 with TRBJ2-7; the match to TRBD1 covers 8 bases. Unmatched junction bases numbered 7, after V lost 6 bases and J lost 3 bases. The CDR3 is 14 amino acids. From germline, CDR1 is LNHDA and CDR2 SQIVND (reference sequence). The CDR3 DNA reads TGTGCCAGTAGCTATCAGGGGGCGAGCTACGAGCAGTACTTC. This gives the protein CASSYQGASYEQYF.

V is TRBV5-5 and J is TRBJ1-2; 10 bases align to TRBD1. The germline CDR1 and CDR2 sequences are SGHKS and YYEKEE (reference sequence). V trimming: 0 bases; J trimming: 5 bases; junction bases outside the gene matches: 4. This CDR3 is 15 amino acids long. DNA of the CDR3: TGTGCCAGCAGCTTGGAAGGACAGGGGGGGTATGGCTACACCTTC. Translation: CASSLEGQGGYGYTF. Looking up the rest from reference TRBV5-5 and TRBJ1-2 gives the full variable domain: DAGVTQSPTHLIKTRGQQVTLRCSPISGHKSVSWYQQVLGQGPQFIFQYYEKEERGRGNFPDRFSARQFPNYSSELNVNALLLGDSALYLCASSLEGQGGYGYTFGSGTRLTVV.

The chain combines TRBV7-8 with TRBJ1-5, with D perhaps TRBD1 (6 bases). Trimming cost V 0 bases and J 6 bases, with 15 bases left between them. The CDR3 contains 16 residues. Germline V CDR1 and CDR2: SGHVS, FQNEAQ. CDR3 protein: CASSLAGAGDGQPQHF. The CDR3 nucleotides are TGTGCCAGCAGCTTAGCGGGGGCAGGGGACGGTCAGCCCCAGCATTTT.

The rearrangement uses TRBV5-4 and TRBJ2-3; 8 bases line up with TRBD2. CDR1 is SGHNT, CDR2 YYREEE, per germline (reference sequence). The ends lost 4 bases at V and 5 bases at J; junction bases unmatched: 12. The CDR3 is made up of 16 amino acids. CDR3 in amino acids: CASSGTGRAVVDTQYF. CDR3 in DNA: TGTGCCAGCAGCGGCACCGGGAGGGCCGTGGTAGATACGCAGTATTTT.

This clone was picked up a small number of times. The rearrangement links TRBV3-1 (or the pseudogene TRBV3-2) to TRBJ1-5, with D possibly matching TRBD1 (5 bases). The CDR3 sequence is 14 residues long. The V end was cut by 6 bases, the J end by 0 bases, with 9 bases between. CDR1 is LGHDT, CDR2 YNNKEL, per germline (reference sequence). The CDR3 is CASRDTRSNQPQHF. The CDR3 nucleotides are TGTGCCAGCAGGGACACCCGTAGCAATCAGCCCCAGCATTTT.

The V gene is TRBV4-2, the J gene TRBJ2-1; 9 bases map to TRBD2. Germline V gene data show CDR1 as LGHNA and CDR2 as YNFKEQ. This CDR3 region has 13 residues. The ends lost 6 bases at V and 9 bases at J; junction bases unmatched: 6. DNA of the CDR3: TGTGCCAGCAGGGGCGGGAGGGATGGTGAGCAGTTCTTC. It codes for CASRGGRDGEQFF.

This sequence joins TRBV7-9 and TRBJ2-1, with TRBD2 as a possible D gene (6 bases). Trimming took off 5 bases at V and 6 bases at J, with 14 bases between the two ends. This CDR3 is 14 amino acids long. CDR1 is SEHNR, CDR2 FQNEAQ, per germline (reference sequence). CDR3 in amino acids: CASSPRAGSNEQFF. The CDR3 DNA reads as TGTGCCAGCAGCCCGCGTGCCGGGAGCAATGAGCAGTTCTTC.